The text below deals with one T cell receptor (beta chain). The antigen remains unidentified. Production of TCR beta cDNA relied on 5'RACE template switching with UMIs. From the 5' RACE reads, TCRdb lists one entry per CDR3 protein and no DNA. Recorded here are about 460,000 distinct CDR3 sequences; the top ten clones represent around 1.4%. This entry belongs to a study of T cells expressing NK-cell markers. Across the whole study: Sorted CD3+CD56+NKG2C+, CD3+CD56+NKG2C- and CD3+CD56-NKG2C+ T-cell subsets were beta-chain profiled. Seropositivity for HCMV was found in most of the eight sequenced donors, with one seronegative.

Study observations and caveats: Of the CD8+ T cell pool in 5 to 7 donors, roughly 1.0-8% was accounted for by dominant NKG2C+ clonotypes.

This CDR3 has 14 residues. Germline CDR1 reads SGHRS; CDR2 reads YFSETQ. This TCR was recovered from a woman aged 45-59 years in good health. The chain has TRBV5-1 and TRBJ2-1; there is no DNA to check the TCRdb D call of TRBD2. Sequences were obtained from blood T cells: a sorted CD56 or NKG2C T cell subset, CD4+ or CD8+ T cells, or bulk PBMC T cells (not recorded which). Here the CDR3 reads CASSNSGTGNEQFF.